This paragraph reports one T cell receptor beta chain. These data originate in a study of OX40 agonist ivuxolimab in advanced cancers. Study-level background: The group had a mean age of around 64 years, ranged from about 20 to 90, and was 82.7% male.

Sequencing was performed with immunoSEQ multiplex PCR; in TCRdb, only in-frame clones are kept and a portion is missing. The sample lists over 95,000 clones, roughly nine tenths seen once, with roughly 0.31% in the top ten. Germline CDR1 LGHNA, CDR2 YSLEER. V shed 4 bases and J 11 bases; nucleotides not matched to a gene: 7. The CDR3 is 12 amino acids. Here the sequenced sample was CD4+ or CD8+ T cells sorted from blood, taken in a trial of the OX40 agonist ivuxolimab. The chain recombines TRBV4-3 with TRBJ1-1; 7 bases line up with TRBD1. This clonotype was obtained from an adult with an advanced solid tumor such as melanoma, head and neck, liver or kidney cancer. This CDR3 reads CASSLRQGSAFF. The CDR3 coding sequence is TGCGCCAGCAGCCTAAGACAGGGCTCGGCTTTCTTT.